One and the same sample provided the 3 T cell receptor beta chains below, sequenced in a study of T cell changes during pregnancy in multiple sclerosis. This table comes from immunoSEQ multiplex PCR, and its TCRdb copy is limited to in-frame clones, with some not included. The repertoire consists of about 69,000 clones, with over 80% occurring once and the leading ten covering less than 2%. Specimen: peripheral blood, collected in the third trimester of pregnancy. Source of these receptors: a female donor in good health, enrolled as a control in a pregnancy study.

The sample holds one count of this clone. The chain joins TRBV11-1 to TRBJ2-1, with TRBD1 matching over 7 bases. The CDR3 contains 14 residues. CDR1 SGHAT and CDR2 FQDESV come from the germline V gene (reference sequence). The V gene end was trimmed by 5 bases and the J gene end by 5 bases; junction bases not matched to a gene: 6. The CDR3 spells CASSPRTGNNEQFF. The DNA for the CDR3 is TGTGCCAGCAGCCCCCGGACAGGAAACAATGAGCAGTTCTTC.

This chain joins TRBV29-1 and TRBJ1-2; TRBD1 is a possible D gene (5 bases). Between the trimmed V and J ends, which lost 4 bases and 0 bases, there was a span of 9 bases. CDR1 is SQVTM, CDR2 ANQGSEA, per germline. There are 13 residues in the CDR3. DNA of the CDR3: TGCAGCGTTGTTCCGACAGCTAACTATGGCTACACCTTC. It yields the protein CSVVPTANYGYTF.

The chain joins TRBV18 to TRBJ1-5; D is unresolved. Trimming removed 3 bases at V and 3 bases at J, with 9 bases between. The CDR3 extends over 14 amino acids. Germline CDR1 reads KGHSH; CDR2 reads LQKENI. CDR3 loop: CASSPSEFNQPQHF. The CDR3 DNA is TGTGCCAGCTCACCGTCAGAATTCAATCAGCCCCAGCATTTT.